This T cell receptor (beta chain) was profiled in a study of control samples from healthy donors and cancer patients. Profiled with immunoSEQ multiplex PCR; TCRdb holds only in-frame clones, not every one. The sample has 150,000 to 200,000 clones; roughly 93% are singletons. The CDR3 covers 15 residues. CDR1 and CDR2 (germline): SNHLY, FYNNEI. The J segment lost 1 base and the V segment lost 7 bases, leaving 9 bases of the junction unmatched. The sequenced material came from blood. This TCR derives from a man between 18 and 35 years old in good health. The genes are TRBV2 and TRBJ1-1; 7 bases are shared with TRBD1. The CDR3 bases are TGTGCCAGCACCGAGGGGGCCGTCGGGAACACTGAAGCTTTCTTT. Translation gives CASTEGAVGNTEAFF. The complete variable domain, with remaining parts taken from reference TRBV2 and TRBJ1-1, reads EPEVTQTPSHQVTQMGQEVILRCVPISNHLYFYWYRQILGQKVEFLVSFYNNEISEKSEIFDDQFSVERPDGSNFTLKIRSTKLEDSAMYFCASTEGAVGNTEAFFGQGTRLTVV.